One sample yielded the 5 T cell receptor beta chains listed below, sequenced in a study of blood T cell repertoires in COVID-19. Libraries were prepared by immunoSEQ multiplex PCR; TCRdb keeps only in-frame clonotypes and omits some of them. The top ten hold roughly 51% of the sample, which has over 10,000 clones, 75% to 90% seen once. Sequencing was done on a sample of peripheral blood. These receptors were obtained from an elderly man with acute or convalescent COVID-19.

This sequence joins TRBV9 and TRBJ1-2; a possible D gene is TRBD1 (5 bases). The V end was cut by 0 bases, the J end by 4 bases, with 13 bases between. The length of the CDR3 is 15 residues. Germline-derived CDR1 and CDR2 are SGDLS and YYNGEE. The CDR3 nucleotides are TGTGCCAGCAGCGTAGAACAATTGGGGCCCTATGGCTACACCTTC. Translation gives CASSVEQLGPYGYTF.

This chain connects TRBV5-1 to TRBJ2-7; 11 bases match TRBD2. The CDR3 is 15 residues long. Germline V gene sequence: CDR1 SGHRS, CDR2 YFSETQ. Trimming took 2 bases from V and 5 from J; bases not matched to a gene: 6. The CDR3 loop is CASSLLAGVTHEQYF. The CDR3 DNA sequence: TGCGCCAGCAGCTTACTAGCGGGAGTTACCCACGAGCAGTACTTC. The variable domain in full, with the rest retrieved from reference TRBV5-1 and TRBJ2-7, is KAGVTQTPRYLIKTRGQQVTLSCSPISGHRSVSWYQQTPGQGLQFLFEYFSETQRNKGNFPGRFSGRQFSNSRSEMNVSTLELGDSALYLCASSLLAGVTHEQYFGPGTRLTVT.

The chain employs TRBV5-1 and TRBJ2-3; 9 nucleotides match TRBD2. Germline V gene sequence: CDR1 SGHRS, CDR2 YFSETQ. This CDR3 has 18 amino acids. Trimming cost V 0 bases and J 1 base; bases outside gene matches: 9. DNA for the CDR3: TGCGCCAGCAGCTTGGTCGGTAGCGGGAGTGTCGGCACAGATACGCAGTATTTT. Protein product: CASSLVGSGSVGTDTQYF.

The rearrangement uses TRBV19 and TRBJ2-3; D perhaps matches TRBD1 (5 bases). Germline V gene sequence: CDR1 LNHDA, CDR2 SQIVND (reference sequence). This CDR3 comprises 13 residues. V lost 5 bases to trimming and J lost 4 bases, with 10 bases between them. The CDR3 DNA sequence: TGTGCCAGTAGTTCTCAGGGCGCAGATACGCAGTATTTT. It codes for CASSSQGADTQYF.

The chain carries TRBV3-1 (or the pseudogene TRBV3-2) and TRBJ1-5; TRBD1 matches at 7 bases. CDR1 LGHDT and CDR2 YNNKEL come from the germline V gene (reference sequence). The CDR3 runs to 16 residues. The V gene end was trimmed by 0 bases and the J gene end by 6 bases; junction bases not matched to a gene: 8. This CDR3 is CASSQDSGGGGQPQHF. For the CDR3, the DNA is TGTGCCAGCAGCCAAGATTCAGGGGGAGGAGGTCAGCCCCAGCATTTT.